This TCR beta chain was documented in a study of T cells after yellow fever vaccination. Points from the study as a whole: Any FACS-sorted repertoire could hold abundant clonotypes that contaminate it from the bulk population. Clones from primary vaccination mostly reappeared after the booster (96% CD4, about 85% CD8).

The 5'RACE template-switching step produced TCR cDNA and added a universal primer site and UMIs. TCRdb reprocessed the 5' RACE reads with MiXCR, giving one entry per CDR3 protein. The table shows approximately 340,000 distinct CDR3 sequences, with 8.7% occurring only once. Many counts were recorded for this clonotype. Its antigen is not identified. The trim removed 6 bases at V and 5 bases at J, leaving 10 bases unmatched. Germline V gene data show CDR1 as LGHNA and CDR2 as YSLEER. The CDR3 loop spans 16 amino acids. The sequence was obtained from a man younger than 30 who received the YFV17D yellow fever vaccine. The material was PBMCs, obtained on the day of the first yellow fever vaccination. The chain uses TRBV4-3 and TRBJ2-1; 10 bases map to TRBD2. The CDR3 coding sequence is TGCGCCAGCAGTGGGCTAGCGGGGGCCCTCCACAATGAGCAGTTCTTC. Its protein is CASSGLAGALHNEQFF.